This T cell receptor beta chain stems from a study of quantifying T cell responses using KT2 cells (dated by TCRdb to the late 2010s). Broadly, across the study: RNA was DNase-treated and reverse transcribed with TCR alpha and beta constant-region primers, mostly using SuperScript III. Under optimum conditions, the efficiency of the T4 ligation step was estimated to be more than 8%. PCR2 was run as a SYBR Green qPCR and stopped at a predetermined fluorescence threshold to avoid over-amplification. Here is what the overall study found, with its caveats: Counts of KT2 alpha and beta sequences scaled linearly with input KT2 cell number over several orders of magnitude. The study did not include a side-by-side comparison of this pipeline with other TCR sequencing techniques. KT2 sequences were still detected at the lowest spike-in tested, roughly one KT2 cell per 100,000 PBMC. Saturation in the detection of KT2 sequences was observed at very high KT2 spike-in numbers.

The library was built by means of UMI-ligation and nested PCR. T4 RNA ligase 1 was used to ligate a single-stranded oligonucleotide containing the Illumina SP2 sequence and a UMI to the 3' end of the cDNA. PCR1 was run for about 4 cycles (98 degrees C for 15 s, 69 degrees C for 30 s, 72 degrees C for 40 s), and an equimolar mix of RC1.1 and RC1.2, covering TRBC1 and TRBC2, was used as the beta primer. Starting at PCR2, the TCR alpha and beta chains were handled separately, and sample indices and Illumina adaptors were added. The UMI comprised 12 random nucleotides, as two hexamers separated by a spacer, placed after an 8-base spacer. The libraries were sequenced on an Illumina MiSeq using v2 2x251 paired-end chemistry, usually with about 11 samples in each run. To increase diversity, roughly 5-8% PhiX DNA was added to each sequencing library. The study's own analysis went as follows. Raw reads were converted to FASTQ with bcl2fastq and were demultiplexed by dual indices with Demultiplexor. V and J genes were assigned by Decombinator through tag matching that permitted a single base-pair mismatch. Collapsinator used UMIs to correct both sequencing errors and frequency errors arising from PCR heterogeneity. CDR3Translator converted Decombinator identifiers to nucleotide sequence, translated to amino acids, and extracted CDR3 using C- and N-terminal motifs. A cluster of KT2 sequences sharing one unique molecular identifier was counted as one distinct KT2 TCR. The raw public data were reprocessed by TCRdb itself: fastp quality trimming at Q25, MiXCR clonotype calling, in-frame beta chains only. Each CDR3 protein gets just one entry, which takes the most common genes and DNA from the rows behind it. The V and J calls, along with clone size, are taken from TCRdb and not from the paper's own processing. The table for this sample lists 25,000 to 35,000 distinct CDR3 sequences; 10% of them were counted only once. 9.7% of the sample comes from the top ten.

Known numbers of KT2, a T cell clone whose TCR had been sequenced previously, were spiked into unfractionated PBMC to test the sensitivity and accuracy of the pipeline. A range of KT2-to-PBMC ratios was generated by mixing KT2 cells with a fixed number of PBMC. Comment on this clonotype: Its binding antigen is unknown. No base quality information exists; no much larger clone differs at one position.

Spanning cysteine to phenylalanine, the CDR3 consists of 14 amino acids. Of all the DNA, just the CDR3 is kept, 42 bases in frame from base 1. The germline V gene (reference sequence) specifies PRHDT as CDR1 and FYEKMQ as CDR2. V loses 5 bases, J loses 2 bases, and the germline ends lie 9 bases apart. This receptor was obtained from a human donor. Sample: PBMCs spiked with cells of the T cell clone KT2. The chain is made from TRBV13 and TRBJ2-2; the D gene assignment is ambiguous. Here is the DNA: TGTGCCAGCAGCCCCAAGTCTAACACCGGGGAGCTGTTTTTT. This gives the protein CASSPKSNTGELFF.